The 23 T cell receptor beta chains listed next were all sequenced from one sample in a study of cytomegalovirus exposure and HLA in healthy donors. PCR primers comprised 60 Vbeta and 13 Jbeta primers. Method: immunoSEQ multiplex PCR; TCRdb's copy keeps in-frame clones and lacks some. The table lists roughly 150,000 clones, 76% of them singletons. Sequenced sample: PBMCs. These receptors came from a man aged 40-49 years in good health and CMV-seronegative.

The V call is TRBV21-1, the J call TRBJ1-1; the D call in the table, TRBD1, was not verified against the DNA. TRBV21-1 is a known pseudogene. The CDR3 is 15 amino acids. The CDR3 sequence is CASSRRGSGNTEAFF. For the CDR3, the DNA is TGTGCCAGCAGCAGAAGGGGCTCGGGGAACACTGAAGCTTTCTTT.

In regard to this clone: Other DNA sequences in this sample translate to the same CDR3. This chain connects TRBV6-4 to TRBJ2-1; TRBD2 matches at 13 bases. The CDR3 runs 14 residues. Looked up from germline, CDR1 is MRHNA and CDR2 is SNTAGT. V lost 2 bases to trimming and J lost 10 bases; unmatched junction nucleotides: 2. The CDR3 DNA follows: TGTGCCAGCAGTGACCGGGGACTAGCGGGAGAGCAGTTCTTC. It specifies CASSDRGLAGEQFF.

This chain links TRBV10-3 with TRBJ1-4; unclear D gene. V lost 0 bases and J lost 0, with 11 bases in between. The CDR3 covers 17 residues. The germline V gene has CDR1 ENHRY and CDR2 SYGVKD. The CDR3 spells CAISESEALTTNEKLFF. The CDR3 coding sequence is TGTGCCATCAGTGAGTCTGAGGCGCTAACAACTAATGAAAAACTGTTTTTT.

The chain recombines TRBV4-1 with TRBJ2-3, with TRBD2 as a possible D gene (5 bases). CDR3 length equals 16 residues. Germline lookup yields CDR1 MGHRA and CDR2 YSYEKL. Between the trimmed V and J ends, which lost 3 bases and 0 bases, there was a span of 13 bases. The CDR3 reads CASSQGIAPSTDTQYF. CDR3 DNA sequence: TGCGCCAGCAGCCAGGGAATAGCGCCTAGCACAGATACGCAGTATTTT.

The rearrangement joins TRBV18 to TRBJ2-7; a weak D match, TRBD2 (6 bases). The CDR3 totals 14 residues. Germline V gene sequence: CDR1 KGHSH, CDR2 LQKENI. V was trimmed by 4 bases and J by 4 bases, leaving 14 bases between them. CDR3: CASSLTREGYEQYF. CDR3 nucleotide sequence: TGTGCCAGCTCACTGACGCGGGAAGGATACGAGCAGTACTTC.

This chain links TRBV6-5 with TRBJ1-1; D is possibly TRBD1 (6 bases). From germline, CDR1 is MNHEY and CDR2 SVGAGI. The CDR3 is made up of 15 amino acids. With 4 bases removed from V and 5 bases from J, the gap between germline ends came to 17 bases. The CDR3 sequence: CASSSLQGGGTEAFF. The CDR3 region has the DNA TGTGCCAGCAGTTCACTACAGGGAGGGGGAACTGAAGCTTTCTTT.

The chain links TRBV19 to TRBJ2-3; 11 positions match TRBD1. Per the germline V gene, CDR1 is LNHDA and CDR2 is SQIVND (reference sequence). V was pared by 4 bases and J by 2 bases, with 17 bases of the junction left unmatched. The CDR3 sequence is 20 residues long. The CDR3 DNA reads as TGTGCCAGTAGTACCGACCTCCCCGGGACAGGGGGTCGGGCCACAGATACGCAGTATTTT. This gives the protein CASSTDLPGTGGRATDTQYF.

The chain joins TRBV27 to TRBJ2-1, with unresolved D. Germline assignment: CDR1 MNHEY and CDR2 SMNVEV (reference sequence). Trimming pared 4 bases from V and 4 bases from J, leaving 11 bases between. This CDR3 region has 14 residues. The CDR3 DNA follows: TGTGCCAGCAGTTCAACCCCAGAATACAATGAGCAGTTCTTC. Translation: CASSSTPEYNEQFF.

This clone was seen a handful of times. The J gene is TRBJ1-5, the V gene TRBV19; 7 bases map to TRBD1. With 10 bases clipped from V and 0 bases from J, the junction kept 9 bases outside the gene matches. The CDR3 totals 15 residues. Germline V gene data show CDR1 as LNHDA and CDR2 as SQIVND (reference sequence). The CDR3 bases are TGTGCCACCGACAGGGACAGTTATAGCAATCAGCCCCAGCATTTT. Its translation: CATDRDSYSNQPQHF. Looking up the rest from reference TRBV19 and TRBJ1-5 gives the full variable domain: DGGITQSPKYLFRKEGQNVTLSCEQNLNHDAMYWYRQDPGQGLRLIYYSQIVNDFQKGDIAEGYSVSREKKESFPLTVTSAQKNPTAFYLCATDRDSYSNQPQHFGDGTRLSIL.

For the CDR3, the DNA is TGTGCCAGCACCACGGTCAGGGGATACTCCTACGAGCAGTACTTC. Encoded protein: CASTTVRGYSYEQYF. The chain uses TRBV28 and TRBJ2-7; D might be TRBD1 (6 bases). The CDR3 contains 15 residues. Looked up from germline, CDR1 is MDHEN and CDR2 is SYDVKM. V lost 7 bases and J 0 bases, leaving 16 bases between the germline ends. The whole variable domain, filled in from reference TRBV28 and TRBJ2-7, reads DVKVTQSSRYLVKRTGEKVFLECVQDMDHENMFWYRQDPGLGLRLIYFSYDVKMKEKGDIPEGYSVSREKKERFSLILESASTNQTSMYLCASTTVRGYSYEQYFGPGTRLTVT.

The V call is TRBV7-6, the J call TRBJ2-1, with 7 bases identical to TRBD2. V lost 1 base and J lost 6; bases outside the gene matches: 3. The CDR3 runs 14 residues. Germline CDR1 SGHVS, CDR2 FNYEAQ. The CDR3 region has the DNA TGTGCCAGCAGCTTAGGGCCTAGCGGCAATGAGCAGTTCTTC. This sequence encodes CASSLGPSGNEQFF.

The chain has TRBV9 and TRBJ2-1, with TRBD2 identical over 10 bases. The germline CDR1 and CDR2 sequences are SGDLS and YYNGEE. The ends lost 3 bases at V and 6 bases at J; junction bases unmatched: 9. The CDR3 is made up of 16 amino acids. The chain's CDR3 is CASSASGSGFGNEQFF. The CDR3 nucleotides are TGTGCCAGCAGCGCTAGCGGGAGCGGGTTCGGCAATGAGCAGTTCTTC.

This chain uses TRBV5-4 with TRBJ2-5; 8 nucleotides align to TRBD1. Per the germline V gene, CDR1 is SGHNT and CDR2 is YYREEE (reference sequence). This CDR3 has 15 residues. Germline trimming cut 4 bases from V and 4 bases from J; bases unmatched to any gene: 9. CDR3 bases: TGTGCCAGCAGCGTGGGACAGGCAAAAGGAGAGACCCAGTACTTC. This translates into CASSVGQAKGETQYF.

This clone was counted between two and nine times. The CDR3 coding sequence is TGTGCCAGCAGCTTTCGACAATCCATGAACACTGAAGCTTTCTTT. The encoded protein is CASSFRQSMNTEAFF. V and J are TRBV5-4 and TRBJ1-1, with D unresolved. The CDR3 has 15 amino acids. Germline CDR1 SGHNT, CDR2 YYREEE (reference sequence). V shed 2 bases and J shed 0 bases, with 11 bases lying between them.

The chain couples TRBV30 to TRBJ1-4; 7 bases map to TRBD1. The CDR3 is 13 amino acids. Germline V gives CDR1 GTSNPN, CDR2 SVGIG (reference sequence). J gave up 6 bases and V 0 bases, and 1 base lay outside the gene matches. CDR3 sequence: CAWSVQGYEKLFF. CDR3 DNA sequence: TGTGCCTGGAGTGTACAGGGGTATGAAAAACTGTTTTTT. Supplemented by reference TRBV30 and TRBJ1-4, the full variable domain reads SQTIHQWPATLVQPVGSPLSLECTVEGTSNPNLYWYRQAAGRGLQLLFYSVGIGQISSEVPQNLSASRPQDRQFILSSKKLLLSDSGFYLCAWSVQGYEKLFFGSGTQLSVL.

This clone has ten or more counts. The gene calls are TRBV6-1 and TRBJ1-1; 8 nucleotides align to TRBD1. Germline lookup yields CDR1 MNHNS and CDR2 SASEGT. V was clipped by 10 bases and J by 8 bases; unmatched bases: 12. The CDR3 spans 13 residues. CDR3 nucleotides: TGTGCCACGCGCGACAGGGGCGCTGGGGAAGCTTTCTTT. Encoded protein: CATRDRGAGEAFF.

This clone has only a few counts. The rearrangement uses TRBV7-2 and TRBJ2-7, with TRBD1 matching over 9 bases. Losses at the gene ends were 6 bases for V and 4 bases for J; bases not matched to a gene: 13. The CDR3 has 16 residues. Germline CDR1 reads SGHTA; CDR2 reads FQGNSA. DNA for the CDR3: TGTGCCAGCAGTCCCCCGGCCGGGACAGGGAATTACGAGCAGTACTTC. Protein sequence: CASSPPAGTGNYEQYF.

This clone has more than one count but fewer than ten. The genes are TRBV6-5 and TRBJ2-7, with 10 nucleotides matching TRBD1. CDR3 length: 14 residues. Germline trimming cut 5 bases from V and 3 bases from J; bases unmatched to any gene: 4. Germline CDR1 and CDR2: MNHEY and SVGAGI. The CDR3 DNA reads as TGTGCCAGCAGTCCGGACAGGGGGATCTACGAGCAGTACTTC. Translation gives CASSPDRGIYEQYF.

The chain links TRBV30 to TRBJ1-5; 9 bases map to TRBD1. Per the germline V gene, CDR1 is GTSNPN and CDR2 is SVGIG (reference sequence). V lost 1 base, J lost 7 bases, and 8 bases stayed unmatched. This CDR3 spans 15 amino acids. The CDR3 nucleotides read TGTGCCTGGAGTGGCCCGGGGACAGGGTACCAGCCCCAGCATTTT. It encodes CAWSGPGTGYQPQHF.

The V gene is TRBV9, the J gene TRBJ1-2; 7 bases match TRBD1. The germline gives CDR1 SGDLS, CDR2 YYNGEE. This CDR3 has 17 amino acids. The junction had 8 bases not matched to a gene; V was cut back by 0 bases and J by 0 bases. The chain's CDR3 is CASSVAGQEIPNYGYTF. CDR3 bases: TGTGCCAGCAGCGTAGCAGGACAGGAGATTCCTAACTATGGCTACACCTTC.

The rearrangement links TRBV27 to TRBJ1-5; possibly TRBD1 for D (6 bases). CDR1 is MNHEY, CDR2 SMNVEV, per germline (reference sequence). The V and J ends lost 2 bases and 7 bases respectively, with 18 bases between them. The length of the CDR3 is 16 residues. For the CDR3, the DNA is TGTGCCAGCAGTTTAACCCTTCCACAGGGCGCGCAGCCCCAGCATTTT. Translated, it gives CASSLTLPQGAQPQHF.

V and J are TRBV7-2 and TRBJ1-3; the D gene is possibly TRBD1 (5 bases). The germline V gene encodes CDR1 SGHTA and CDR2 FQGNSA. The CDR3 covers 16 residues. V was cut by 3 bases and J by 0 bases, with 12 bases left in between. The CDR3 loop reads CASSFSGIGSGNTIYF. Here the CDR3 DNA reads TGTGCCAGCAGCTTTTCAGGGATAGGCTCTGGAAACACCATATATTTT.

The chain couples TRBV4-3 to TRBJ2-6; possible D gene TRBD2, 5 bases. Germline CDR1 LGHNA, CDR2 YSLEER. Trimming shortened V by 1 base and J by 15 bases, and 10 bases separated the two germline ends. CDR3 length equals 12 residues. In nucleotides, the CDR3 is TGCGCCAGCAGCCAAGTCATCGGGGACCTGACTTTC. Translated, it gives CASSQVIGDLTF.